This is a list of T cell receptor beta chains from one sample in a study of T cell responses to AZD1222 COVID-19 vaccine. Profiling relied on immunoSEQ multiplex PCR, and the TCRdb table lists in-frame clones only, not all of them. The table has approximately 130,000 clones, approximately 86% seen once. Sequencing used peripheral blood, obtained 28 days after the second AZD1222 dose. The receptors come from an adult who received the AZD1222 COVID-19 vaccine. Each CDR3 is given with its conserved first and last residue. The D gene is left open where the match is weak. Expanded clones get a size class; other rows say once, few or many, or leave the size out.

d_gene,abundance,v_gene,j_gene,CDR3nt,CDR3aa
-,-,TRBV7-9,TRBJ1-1,TGTGCCAGCAGCTTAGATCAGGGATTCATCGCTGAAGCTTTCTTT,CASSLDQGFIAEAFF
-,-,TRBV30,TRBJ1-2,TGTGCCTACGTAAGGGACTCTAACTATGGCTACACCTTC,CAYVRDSNYGYTF
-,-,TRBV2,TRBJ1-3,TGTGCCAGCAGTGAAGCGAGGGCATACTCTGGAAACACCATATATTTT,CASSEARAYSGNTIYF
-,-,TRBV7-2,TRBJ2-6,TGTGCCAGCAGAGAAGGGGCTGGGGCCAACGTCCTGACTTTC,CASREGAGANVLTF
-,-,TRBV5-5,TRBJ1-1,TGTGCCAGCAGCTGGGGATTGAACACTGAAGCTTTCTTT,CASSWGLNTEAFF
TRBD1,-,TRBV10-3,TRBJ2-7,TGTGCCACGCATCAACCGACAGGGACGTACGAGCAGTACTTC,CATHQPTGTYEQYF
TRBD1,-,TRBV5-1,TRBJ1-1,TGCGCCAGCAGCTTGTGGACAGGGGGCTTATTACGTGAAGCTTTCTTT,CASSLWTGGLLREAFF
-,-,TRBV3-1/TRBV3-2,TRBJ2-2,TGTGCCAGCAGCCAGCAAAGCGGGCGAGGGGGGGAGCTGTTTTTT,CASSQQSGRGGELFF
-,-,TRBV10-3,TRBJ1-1,TGTGCCATCAGGCCCAGGGAGAACACTGAAGCTTTCTTT,CAIRPRENTEAFF
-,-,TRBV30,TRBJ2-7,TGTGCCTGGAGTGGGCATGGGGCCTACGAGCAGTACTTC,CAWSGHGAYEQYF
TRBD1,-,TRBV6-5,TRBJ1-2,TGTGCCAGCAGTTGGTTGGACAGGCACTATGGCTACACCTTC,CASSWLDRHYGYTF
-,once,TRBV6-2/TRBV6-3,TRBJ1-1,TGTGCCAGCAGTTACGAACGCTACAGTAACACTGAAGCTTTCTTT,CASSYERYSNTEAFF
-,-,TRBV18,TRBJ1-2,TGTGCCAGCTCACCAGGCCGGGACGGAGCGTCCTATGGCTACACCTTC,CASSPGRDGASYGYTF
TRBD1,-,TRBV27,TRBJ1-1,TGTGCCAGCAGACTACAGGGGGCAGGCACTGAAGCTTTCTTT,CASRLQGAGTEAFF
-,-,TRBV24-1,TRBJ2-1,TGTGCCACCAGTGATACAGGGTTTGGCAATGAGCAGTTCTTC,CATSDTGFGNEQFF
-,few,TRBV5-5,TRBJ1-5,TGTGCCAGCAGCTATGGAGGATCGGATCAGCCCCAGCATTTT,CASSYGGSDQPQHF
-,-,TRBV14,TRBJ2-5,TGTGCCAGCAGCCTTAATCTGGGGCAAGAGACCCAGTACTTC,CASSLNLGQETQYF
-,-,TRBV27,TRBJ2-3,TGTGCCAGCAGTATAGGGACTTATACAGATACGCAGTATTTT,CASSIGTYTDTQYF
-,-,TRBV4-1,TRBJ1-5,TGCGCCAGCAGCCAAAGGACAGTAGATCAGCCCCAGCATTTT,CASSQRTVDQPQHF
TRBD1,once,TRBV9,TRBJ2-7,TGTGCCAGCAGCGCGACAGGGGAGTACGAGCAGTACTTC,CASSATGEYEQYF
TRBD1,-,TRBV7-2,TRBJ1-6,TGTGCCAGCACCGGGACAGGGGGTAGTTCACCCCTCCACTTT,CASTGTGGSSPLHF
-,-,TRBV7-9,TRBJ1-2,TGTGCCAGCAGCTTCCGGGGGGGCATCTATGGCTACACCTTC,CASSFRGGIYGYTF
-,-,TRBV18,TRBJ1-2,TGTGCCAGCTCACCATTCTCGACAGTTAGGGACTATGGCTACACCTTC,CASSPFSTVRDYGYTF
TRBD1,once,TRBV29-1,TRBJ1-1,TGCAGCGTTCACAGGGGTCTGAACACTGAAGCTTTCTTT,CSVHRGLNTEAFF
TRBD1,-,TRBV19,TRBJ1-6,TGTGCCAGTTCCCGGGACAGGCTTGGGTCCTATAATTCACCCCTCCACTTT,CASSRDRLGSYNSPLHF
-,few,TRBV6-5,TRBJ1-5,TGTGCCAGCAGTTATAACTCCTTTAGCAATCAGCCCCAGCATTTT,CASSYNSFSNQPQHF
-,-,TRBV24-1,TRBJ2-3,TGTGCCACCAGTATTGGGGGCACAGATACGCAGTATTTT,CATSIGGTDTQYF
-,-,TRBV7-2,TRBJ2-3,TGTGCCAGCAGCTTAGCTGGCGGACAGATGGCTGGGAGGGCCACAGATACGCAGTATTTT,CASSLAGGQMAGRATDTQYF
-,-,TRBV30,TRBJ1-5,TGTGCCTGGAGTGTAGGCGGGGGGCAGCCCCAGCATTTT,CAWSVGGGQPQHF
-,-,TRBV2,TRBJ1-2,TGTGCCAGCAGCGGCTGGGGGGGCGCTACTAACTATGGCTACACCTTC,CASSGWGGATNYGYTF
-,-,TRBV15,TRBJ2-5,TGTGCCACCAGTAGCGGAGTGACCCAGTACTTC,CATSSGVTQYF
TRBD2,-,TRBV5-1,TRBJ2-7,TGCGCCAGCAGATTTACGGGGGGCTACGAGCAGTACTTC,CASRFTGGYEQYF
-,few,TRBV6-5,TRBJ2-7,TGTGCCAGCAGTTTTTCGACATCGGCGACCTTTGACGAGCAGTACTTC,CASSFSTSATFDEQYF
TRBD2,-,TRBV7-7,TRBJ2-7,TGTGCTAGCAGCGCGGGACTAGCGGGGGGCTACGAGCAGTACTTC,CASSAGLAGGYEQYF
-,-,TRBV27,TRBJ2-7,TGTGCCAGCAGTTATCAAGGGGGAGTGGGCACTTACTACGAGCAGTACTTC,CASSYQGGVGTYYEQYF
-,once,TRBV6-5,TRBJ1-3,TGTGCCAGCACCTCGCCGGGAAACACCATATATTTT,CASTSPGNTIYF
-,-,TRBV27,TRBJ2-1,TGTGCCAGCAGTTTACCAGGGAGGAATGAGCAGTTCTTC,CASSLPGRNEQFF
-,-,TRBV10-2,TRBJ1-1,TGCGCCACCGGAGAAAGTCACACTGAAGCTTTCTTT,CATGESHTEAFF
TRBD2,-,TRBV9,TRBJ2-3,TGTGCCAGCAGCGTAACCGGGACTAGCGGCGATACGCAGTATTTT,CASSVTGTSGDTQYF
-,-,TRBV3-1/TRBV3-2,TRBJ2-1,TGTGCCAGCAGCACCTACAATGAGCAGTTCTTC,CASSTYNEQFF
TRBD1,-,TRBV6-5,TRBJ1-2,TGTGCCAGCAGTCCCCCGACAGGGTTCGGTTACACCTTC,CASSPPTGFGYTF
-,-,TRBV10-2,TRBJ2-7,TGCGCCAGCAGGGCGGGACATAGCTCCTACGAGCAGTACTTC,CASRAGHSSYEQYF
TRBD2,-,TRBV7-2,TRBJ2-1,TGTGCCAGCAGCTTACCCTTGCGGCGGGGGGGCGTCAATGAGCAGTTCTTC,CASSLPLRRGGVNEQFF
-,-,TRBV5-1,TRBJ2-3,TGCGCCAGCAGCTCCCCGGTCACAGATACGCAGTATTTT,CASSSPVTDTQYF
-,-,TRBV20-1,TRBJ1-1,TGCAGTGTCCTAGGCCCCACTGAAGCTTTCTTT,CSVLGPTEAFF
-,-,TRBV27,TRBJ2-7,TGTGCCAGCAGTTCACTGACTAGATCCCCTTACGAGCAGTACTTC,CASSSLTRSPYEQYF
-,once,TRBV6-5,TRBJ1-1,TGTGCCAGCAGTACTCGGGACGACACTGAAGCTTTCTTT,CASSTRDDTEAFF
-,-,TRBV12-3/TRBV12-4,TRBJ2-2,TGTGCCAGCACCTTCTTCGGGGAGCTGTTTTTT,CASTFFGELFF
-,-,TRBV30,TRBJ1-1,TGTGCCTGTCAGGACCCAAGAAGAACTGAAGCTTTCTTT,CACQDPRRTEAFF
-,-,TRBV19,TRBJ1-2,TGTGCCAGTAGTATAGATTTACAGGGCGGCGGCTACACCTTC,CASSIDLQGGGYTF
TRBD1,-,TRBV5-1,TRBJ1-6,TGCGCCAGCAGCCCCGTGGACAGGGTCAATTCACCCCTCCACTTT,CASSPVDRVNSPLHF
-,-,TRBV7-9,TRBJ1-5,TGTGCCAGCAGCCCTGCCAAATACAATCAGCCCCAGCATTTT,CASSPAKYNQPQHF
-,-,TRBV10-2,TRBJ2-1,TGCGCCAGCAGTGACCCCGTCCCTGAGCAGTTCTTC,CASSDPVPEQFF
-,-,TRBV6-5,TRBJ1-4,TGTGCCAGCAGGAGGGGTGAAAAACTGTTTTTT,CASRRGEKLFF
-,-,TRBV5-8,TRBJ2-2,TGTGCCAGCAGAAGACTCAACACCGGGGAGCTGTTTTTT,CASRRLNTGELFF
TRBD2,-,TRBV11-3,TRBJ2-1,TGTGCCAGCAGCAGACGGACTAGCGGGGGTCCAAACGACAATGAGCAGTTCTTC,CASSRRTSGGPNDNEQFF